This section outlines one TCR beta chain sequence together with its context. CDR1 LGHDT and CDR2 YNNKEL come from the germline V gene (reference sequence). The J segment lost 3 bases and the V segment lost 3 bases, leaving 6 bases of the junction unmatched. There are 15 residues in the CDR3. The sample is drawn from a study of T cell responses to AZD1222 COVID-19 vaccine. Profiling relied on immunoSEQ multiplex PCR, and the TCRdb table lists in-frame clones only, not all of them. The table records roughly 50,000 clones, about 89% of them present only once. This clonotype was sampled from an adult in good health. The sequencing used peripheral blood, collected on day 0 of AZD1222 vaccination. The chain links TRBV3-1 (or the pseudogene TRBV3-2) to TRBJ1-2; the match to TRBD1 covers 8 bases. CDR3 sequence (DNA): TGTGCCAGCAGCCAGGATTCGACAGGGGACTATGGCTACACCTTC. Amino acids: CASSQDSTGDYGYTF.